A single sample is the source of the 8 T cell receptor beta chains below, sequenced in a study of blood T cell repertoires in COVID-19. TCRdb's table, derived via immunoSEQ multiplex PCR, lists solely in-frame clones and lacks some. The data show 110,000 or so clones, about four fifths seen once. Source material: peripheral blood. These TCRs come from a woman in her sixties or seventies with acute or convalescent COVID-19.

This chain links TRBV5-4 with TRBJ1-2; 8 nucleotides line up with TRBD1. The germline V gene encodes CDR1 SGHNT and CDR2 YYREEE (reference sequence). With 3 bases clipped from V and 1 base from J, the junction kept 8 bases outside the gene matches. The CDR3 sequence is 16 residues long. CDR3 in DNA: TGTGCCAGCAGCTCCCCCCCAGGGGGCGGTAACTATGGCTACACCTTC. Protein: CASSSPPGGGNYGYTF.

This sequence joins TRBV11-2 and TRBJ2-3, with TRBD1 identical over 7 bases. The trim removed 5 bases at V and 4 bases at J, leaving 6 bases unmatched. The CDR3 contains 14 residues. Per the germline V gene, CDR1 is SGHAT and CDR2 is FQNNGV. The CDR3 protein is CASSLGQVADTQYF. The CDR3, as DNA: TGTGCCAGCAGCCTTGGACAGGTTGCAGATACGCAGTATTTT.

The rearrangement links TRBV11-2 to TRBJ2-5, with a weak D call TRBD2 (5 bases). This CDR3 region has 15 residues. Trimming removed 5 bases at V and 0 bases at J, with 13 bases between. CDR1 is SGHAT, CDR2 FQNNGV, per germline. The CDR3 reads CASSPEGSDQETQYF. CDR3 in DNA: TGTGCCAGCAGCCCAGAAGGTAGCGACCAAGAGACCCAGTACTTC.

This sequence joins TRBV6-2 or TRBV6-3 and TRBJ1-1; D not resolved. This CDR3 region has 13 residues. Trimming shortened V by 7 bases and J by 0 bases, and 9 bases separated the two germline ends. Germline CDR1 is MNHEY and CDR2 is SVGEGT. The CDR3 bases are TGTGCCAGCACCCCACATTTGAACACTGAAGCTTTCTTT. This encodes CASTPHLNTEAFF.

The genes are TRBV28 and TRBJ1-1; 8 nucleotides match TRBD1. The CDR3 runs 15 residues. Germline values: CDR1 MDHEN, CDR2 SYDVKM. The trim removed 4 bases at V and 8 bases at J, leaving 12 bases unmatched. CDR3 protein: CASSWRTGPGMEAFF. CDR3 in DNA: TGTGCCAGCAGTTGGAGGACAGGGCCGGGGATGGAAGCTTTCTTT.

The V gene is TRBV5-4, the J gene TRBJ1-6; TRBD1 might be the D (6 bases). CDR1 SGHNT and CDR2 YYREEE come from the germline V gene (reference sequence). V dropped 0 bases and J dropped 2 bases, with 12 bases sitting between them. CDR3 length: 17 residues. DNA for the CDR3: TGTGCCAGCAGCTTGGATTTGACAGGCACCTATAATTCACCCCTCCACTTT. Protein sequence: CASSLDLTGTYNSPLHF.

The genes are TRBV5-6 and TRBJ2-3, with 7 positions matching TRBD1. This CDR3 spans 16 amino acids. V lost 2 bases to trimming and J lost 4 bases; unmatched junction nucleotides: 10. CDR1 and CDR2 from the germline V gene are SGHDT and YYEEEE. CDR3 sequence: CASSLRGVRGSDTQYF. The CDR3 DNA reads as TGTGCCAGCAGCTTACGGGGCGTCAGGGGGTCAGATACGCAGTATTTT.

This clone was observed a handful of times. The gene calls are TRBV6-5 and TRBJ1-2, with TRBD1 identical over 7 bases. This CDR3 is built from 12 residues. The V and J ends lost 5 bases and 5 bases, in that order; junction bases with no gene match: 2. Germline loops: CDR1 MNHEY, CDR2 SVGAGI. The chain's CDR3 is CASSRQGYGYTF. CDR3 nucleotide sequence: TGTGCCAGCAGTAGACAGGGATATGGCTACACCTTC.